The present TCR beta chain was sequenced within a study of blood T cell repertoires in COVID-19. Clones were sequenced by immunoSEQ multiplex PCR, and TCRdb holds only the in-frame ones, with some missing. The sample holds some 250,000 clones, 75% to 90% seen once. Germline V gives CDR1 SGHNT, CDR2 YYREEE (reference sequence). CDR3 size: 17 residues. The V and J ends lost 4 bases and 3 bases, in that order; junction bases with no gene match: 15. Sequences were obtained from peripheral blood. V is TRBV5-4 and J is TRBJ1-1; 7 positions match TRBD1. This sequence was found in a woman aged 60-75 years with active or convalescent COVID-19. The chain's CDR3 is CASSPGGAGGEHTEAFF. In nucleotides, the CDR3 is TGTGCCAGCAGCCCCGGGGGGGCAGGGGGGGAGCACACTGAAGCTTTCTTT.